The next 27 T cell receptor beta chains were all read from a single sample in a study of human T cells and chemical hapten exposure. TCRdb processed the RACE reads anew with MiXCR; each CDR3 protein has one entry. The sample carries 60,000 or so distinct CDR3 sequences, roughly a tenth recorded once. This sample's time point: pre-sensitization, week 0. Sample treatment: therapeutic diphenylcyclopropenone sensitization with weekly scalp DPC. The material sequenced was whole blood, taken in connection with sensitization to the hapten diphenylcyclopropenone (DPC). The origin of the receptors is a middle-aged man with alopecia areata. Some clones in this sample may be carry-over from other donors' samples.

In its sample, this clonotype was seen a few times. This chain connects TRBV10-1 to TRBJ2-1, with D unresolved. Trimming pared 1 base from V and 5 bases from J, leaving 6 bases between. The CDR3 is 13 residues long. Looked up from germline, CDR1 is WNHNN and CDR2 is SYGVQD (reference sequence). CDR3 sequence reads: CASSEFRNNEQFF. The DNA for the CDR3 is TGCGCCAGCAGTGAGTTTCGGAACAATGAGCAGTTCTTC.

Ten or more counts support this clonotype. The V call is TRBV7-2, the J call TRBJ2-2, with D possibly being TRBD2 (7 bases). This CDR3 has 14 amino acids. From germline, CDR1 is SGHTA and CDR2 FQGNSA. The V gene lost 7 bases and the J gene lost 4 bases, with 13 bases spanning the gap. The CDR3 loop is CASTWGGGTGELFF. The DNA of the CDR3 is TGTGCCAGCACCTGGGGAGGGGGCACCGGGGAGCTGTTTTTT.

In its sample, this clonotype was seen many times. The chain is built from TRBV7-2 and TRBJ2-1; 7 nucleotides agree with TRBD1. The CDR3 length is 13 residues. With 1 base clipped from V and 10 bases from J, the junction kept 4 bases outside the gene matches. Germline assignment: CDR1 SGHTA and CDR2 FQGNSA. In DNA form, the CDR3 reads TGTGCCAGCAGCTTAGGGCAGACAGGGGAGCAGTTCTTC. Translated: CASSLGQTGEQFF.

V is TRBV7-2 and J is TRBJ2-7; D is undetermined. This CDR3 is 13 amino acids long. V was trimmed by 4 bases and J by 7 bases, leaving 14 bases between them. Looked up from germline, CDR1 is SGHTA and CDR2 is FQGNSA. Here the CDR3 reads CASSSYQDGEQYF. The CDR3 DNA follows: TGTGCCAGCAGCTCATACCAAGATGGAGAGCAGTACTTC.

For the CDR3, the DNA is TGTGCCAGCGGGCCAGAAACTAACAATGAGCAGTTCTTC. Translating gives CASGPETNNEQFF. The chain carries TRBV2 and TRBJ2-1, with D unclear. Germline CDR1 SNHLY, CDR2 FYNNEI. This CDR3 has 13 amino acids. Between the trimmed V and J ends, which lost 8 bases and 5 bases, there was a span of 13 bases.

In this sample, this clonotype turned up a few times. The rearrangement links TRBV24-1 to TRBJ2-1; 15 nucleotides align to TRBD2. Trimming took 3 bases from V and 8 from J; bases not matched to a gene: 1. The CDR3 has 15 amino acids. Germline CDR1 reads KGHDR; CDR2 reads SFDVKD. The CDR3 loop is CATSDGTSGRHEQFF. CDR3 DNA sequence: TGTGCCACCAGTGATGGGACTAGCGGGAGGCATGAGCAGTTCTTC.

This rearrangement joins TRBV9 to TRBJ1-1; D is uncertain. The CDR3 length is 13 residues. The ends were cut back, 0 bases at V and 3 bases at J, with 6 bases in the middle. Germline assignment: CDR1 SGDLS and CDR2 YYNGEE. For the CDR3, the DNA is TGTGCCAGCAGCGTAGGGCTCGACACTGAAGCTTTCTTT. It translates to CASSVGLDTEAFF.

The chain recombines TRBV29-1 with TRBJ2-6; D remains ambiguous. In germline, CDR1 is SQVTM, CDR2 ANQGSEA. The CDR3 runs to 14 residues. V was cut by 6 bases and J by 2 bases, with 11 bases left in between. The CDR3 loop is CSVLDGAGANVLTF. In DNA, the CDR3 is TGCAGCGTGCTCGATGGGGCTGGGGCCAACGTCCTGACTTTC.

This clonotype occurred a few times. DNA of the CDR3: TGTGCCAGCAGTCCCGTTCGGACTAGCGGGACCCAGTACTTC. Amino acids: CASSPVRTSGTQYF. This chain uses TRBV6-2 or TRBV6-3 with TRBJ2-5, with 10 bases matching TRBD2. There are 14 residues in the CDR3. Per germline, CDR1 MNHEY and CDR2 SVGEGT. V shed 5 bases and J 7 bases; nucleotides not matched to a gene: 7.

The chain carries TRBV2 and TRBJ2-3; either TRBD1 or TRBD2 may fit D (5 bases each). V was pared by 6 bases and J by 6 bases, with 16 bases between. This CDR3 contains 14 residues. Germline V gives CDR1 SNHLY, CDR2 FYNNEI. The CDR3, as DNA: TGTGCCAGCAGCGCCGGGACCCACGGGGATACGCAGTATTTT. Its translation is CASSAGTHGDTQYF.

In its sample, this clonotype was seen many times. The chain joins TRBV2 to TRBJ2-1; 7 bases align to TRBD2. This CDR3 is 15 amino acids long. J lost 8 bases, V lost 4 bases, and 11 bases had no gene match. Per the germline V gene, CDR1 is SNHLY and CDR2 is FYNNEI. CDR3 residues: CASSVTAGERDEQFF. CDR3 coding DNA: TGTGCCAGCAGTGTGACTGCGGGAGAGAGGGATGAGCAGTTCTTC.

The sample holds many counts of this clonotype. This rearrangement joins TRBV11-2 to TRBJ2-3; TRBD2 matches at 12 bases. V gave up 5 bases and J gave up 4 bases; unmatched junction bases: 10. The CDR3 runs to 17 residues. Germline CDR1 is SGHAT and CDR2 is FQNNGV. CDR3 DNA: TGTGCCAGCAGCCGCAGACGACTAGCGGGAGAACCAGATACGCAGTATTTT. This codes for CASSRRRLAGEPDTQYF.

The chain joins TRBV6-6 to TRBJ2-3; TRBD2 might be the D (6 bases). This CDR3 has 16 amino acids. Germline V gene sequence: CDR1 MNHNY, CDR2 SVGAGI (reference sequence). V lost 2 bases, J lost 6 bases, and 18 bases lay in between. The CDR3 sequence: CASSYAGGRPGDTQYF. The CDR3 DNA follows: TGTGCCAGCAGTTACGCTGGTGGGAGGCCCGGGGATACGCAGTATTTT.

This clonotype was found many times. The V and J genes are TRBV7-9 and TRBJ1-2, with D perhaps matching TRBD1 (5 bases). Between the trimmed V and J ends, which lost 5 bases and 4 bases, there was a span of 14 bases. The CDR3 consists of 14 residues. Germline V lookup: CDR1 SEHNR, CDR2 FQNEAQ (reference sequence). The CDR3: CASSPETAFYGYTF. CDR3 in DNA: TGTGCCAGCAGCCCCGAGACAGCCTTCTATGGCTACACCTTC.

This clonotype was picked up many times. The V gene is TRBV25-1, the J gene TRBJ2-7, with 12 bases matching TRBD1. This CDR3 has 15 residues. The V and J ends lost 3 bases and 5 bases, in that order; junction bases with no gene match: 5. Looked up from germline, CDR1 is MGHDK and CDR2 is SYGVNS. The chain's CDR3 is CASSEGGTGGHEQYF. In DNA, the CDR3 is TGTGCCAGCAGTGAGGGCGGGACAGGGGGCCACGAGCAGTACTTC.

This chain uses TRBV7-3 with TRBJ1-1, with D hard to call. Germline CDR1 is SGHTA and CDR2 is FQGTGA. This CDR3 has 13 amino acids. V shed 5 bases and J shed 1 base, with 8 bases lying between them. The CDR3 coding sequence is TGTGCCAGCAGCGTCTGGGGGAACACTGAAGCTTTCTTT. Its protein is CASSVWGNTEAFF.

The CDR3 reads CASSSHSIWYF. The CDR3 DNA reads as TGTGCCAGCAGTTCGCATAGTATTTGGTACTTC. This chain uses TRBV28 with TRBJ2-5, with no clear D. The CDR3 sequence is 11 residues long. The ends were cut back, 4 bases at V and 13 bases at J, with 13 bases in the middle. Germline CDR1 reads MDHEN; CDR2 reads SYDVKM.

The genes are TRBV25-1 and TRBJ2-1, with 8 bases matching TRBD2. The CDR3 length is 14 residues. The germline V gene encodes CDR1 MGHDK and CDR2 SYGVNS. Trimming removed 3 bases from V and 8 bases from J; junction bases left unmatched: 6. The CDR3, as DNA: TGTGCCAGCAGTGACTTAGCGGGATTCGATGAGCAGTTCTTC. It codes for CASSDLAGFDEQFF.

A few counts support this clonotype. The CDR3: CASSERLAVTGELFF. The CDR3 nucleotides read TGTGCCAGCAGTGAAAGACTAGCGGTCACCGGGGAGCTGTTTTTT. The V and J genes are TRBV6-1 and TRBJ2-2; 9 bases are shared with TRBD2. There are 15 residues in the CDR3. The junction had 2 bases not matched to a gene; V was cut back by 2 bases and J by 4 bases. The V gene's germline CDR1 is MNHNS and CDR2 SASEGT.

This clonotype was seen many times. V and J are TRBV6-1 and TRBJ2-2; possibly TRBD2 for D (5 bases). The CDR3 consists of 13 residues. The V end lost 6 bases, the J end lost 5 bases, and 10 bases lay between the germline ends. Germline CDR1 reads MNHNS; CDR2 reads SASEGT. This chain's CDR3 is CASRVPGTGELFF. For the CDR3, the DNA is TGTGCCAGCAGAGTACCGGGGACCGGGGAGCTGTTTTTT.

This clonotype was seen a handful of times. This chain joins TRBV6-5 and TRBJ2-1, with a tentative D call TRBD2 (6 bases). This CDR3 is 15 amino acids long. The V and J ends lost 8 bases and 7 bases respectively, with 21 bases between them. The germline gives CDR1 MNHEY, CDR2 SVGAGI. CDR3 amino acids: CASLLPGLEANEQFF. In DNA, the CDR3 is TGTGCCAGCCTTCTACCGGGACTCGAGGCGAATGAGCAGTTCTTC.

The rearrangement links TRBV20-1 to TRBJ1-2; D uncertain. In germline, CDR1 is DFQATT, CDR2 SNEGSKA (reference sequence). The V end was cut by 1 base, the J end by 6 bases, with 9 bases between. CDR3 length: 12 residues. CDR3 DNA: TGCAGTGCTAGAGTTCCAGGCGATGGCTACACCTTC. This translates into CSARVPGDGYTF.

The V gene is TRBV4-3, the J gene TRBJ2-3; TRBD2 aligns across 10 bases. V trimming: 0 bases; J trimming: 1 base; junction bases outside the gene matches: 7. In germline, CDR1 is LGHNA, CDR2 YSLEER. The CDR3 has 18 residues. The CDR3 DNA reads TGCGCCAGCAGCCAAGAGGGTCCTAGCGGGAGAGGCACAGATACGCAGTATTTT. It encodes CASSQEGPSGRGTDTQYF.

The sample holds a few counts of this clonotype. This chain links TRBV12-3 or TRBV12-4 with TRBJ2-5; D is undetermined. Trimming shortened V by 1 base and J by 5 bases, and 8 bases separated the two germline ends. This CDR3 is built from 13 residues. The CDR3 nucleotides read TGTGCCAGCAGTTTAGGCAGTCGGGAGACCCAGTACTTC. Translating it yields CASSLGSRETQYF.

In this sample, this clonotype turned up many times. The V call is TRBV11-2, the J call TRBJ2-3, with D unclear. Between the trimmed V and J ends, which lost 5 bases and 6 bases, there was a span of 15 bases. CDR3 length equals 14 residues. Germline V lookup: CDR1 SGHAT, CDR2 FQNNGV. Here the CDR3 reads CASSLHRYQDTQYF. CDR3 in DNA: TGTGCCAGCAGCCTCCACCGGTACCAGGATACGCAGTATTTT.

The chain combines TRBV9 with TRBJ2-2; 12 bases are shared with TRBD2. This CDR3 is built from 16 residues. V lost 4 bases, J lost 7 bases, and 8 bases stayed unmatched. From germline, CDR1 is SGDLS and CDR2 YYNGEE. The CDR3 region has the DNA TGTGCCAGCAGCTTACGACTAGCGGGAGCGATCGGGGAGCTGTTTTTT. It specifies CASSLRLAGAIGELFF.

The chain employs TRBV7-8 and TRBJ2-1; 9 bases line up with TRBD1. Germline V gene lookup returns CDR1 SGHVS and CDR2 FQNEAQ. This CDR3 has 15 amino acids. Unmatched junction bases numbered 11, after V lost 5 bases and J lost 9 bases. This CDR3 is CASSPVQGAKGEQFF. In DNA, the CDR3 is TGTGCCAGCAGCCCCGTACAGGGGGCGAAGGGTGAGCAGTTCTTC.